The T cell receptor (beta chain) described here comes from a study of cytomegalovirus exposure and HLA in healthy donors. The sample holds one count of this clone. Its target is not known. Both 60 Vbeta primers and 13 Jbeta primers went into the PCR. Assay used: immunoSEQ multiplex PCR; TCRdb lists only in-frame clones, some missing. The table includes over 150,000 clones, roughly 80% detected once. Study results and limitations: A later analysis, which compared TCR beta chains of equal frequency, found the HLA-associated ones more clonally expanded. TRBV6-2, TRBV6-3 and some other V segments were unresolvable in 87-base-pair reads.

This CDR3 contains 12 residues. V was clipped by 6 bases and J by 4 bases, with 9 bases between them. The germline gives CDR1 SNHLY, CDR2 FYNNEI. The chain joins TRBV2 to TRBJ1-2; D is uncertain. The receptor's source is a human donor in good health. The sequenced sample was PBMCs. The CDR3 sequence: CASSLESYGYTF. CDR3 bases: TGTGCCAGCAGCTTGGAGAGCTATGGCTACACCTTC.